The 3 T cell receptor beta chains below all came from one sample that was sequenced in a study of blood T cells in healthy people across ages. Through a sample-barcoded 5' primer and a J-beta primer mix, a second PCR was run for roughly 7 to 11 cycles. One entry per CDR3 protein, called by TCRdb with MiXCR from the 5' RACE reads. The data hold about 1,600,000 distinct CDR3 sequences, with roughly 40% observed a single time. Sequencing was carried out using blood. The receptors were sampled from a woman under 30 in good health.

The V and J genes are TRBV14 and TRBJ2-3; no clear D. Deletions cut 1 base from V and 1 base from J, with 15 bases between. CDR1 is SGHDN, CDR2 FVKESK, per germline. The CDR3 is 17 residues long. The CDR3 loop is CASSQGPIFGGTDTQYF. CDR3 bases: TGTGCCAGCAGCCAAGGGCCAATCTTTGGGGGCACAGATACGCAGTATTTT.

V usage is TRBV20-1 and J usage is TRBJ2-5; possibly TRBD1 or TRBD2 for D (5 bases each). CDR1 and CDR2 (germline): DFQATT, SNEGSKA (reference sequence). The CDR3 is 15 amino acids. Trimming stripped 6 bases from V and 11 bases from J, with 28 bases between. The CDR3 DNA reads TGCAGTGCCGCCGCCGGGGCCCTTGGGGTCATTGAGCAGTACTTC. Protein: CSAAAGALGVIEQYF.

This clonotype was counted a few times. V is TRBV7-9 and J is TRBJ1-2, with 8 bases that match TRBD1. This CDR3 is 16 amino acids long. The germline CDR1 and CDR2 sequences are SEHNR and FQNEAQ (reference sequence). The V and J ends lost 2 bases and 4 bases, in that order; junction bases with no gene match: 9. CDR3 DNA: TGTGCCAGCAGCTTATGGTCAGGGGGCATGTCCTATGGCTACACCTTC. Its translation: CASSLWSGGMSYGYTF.